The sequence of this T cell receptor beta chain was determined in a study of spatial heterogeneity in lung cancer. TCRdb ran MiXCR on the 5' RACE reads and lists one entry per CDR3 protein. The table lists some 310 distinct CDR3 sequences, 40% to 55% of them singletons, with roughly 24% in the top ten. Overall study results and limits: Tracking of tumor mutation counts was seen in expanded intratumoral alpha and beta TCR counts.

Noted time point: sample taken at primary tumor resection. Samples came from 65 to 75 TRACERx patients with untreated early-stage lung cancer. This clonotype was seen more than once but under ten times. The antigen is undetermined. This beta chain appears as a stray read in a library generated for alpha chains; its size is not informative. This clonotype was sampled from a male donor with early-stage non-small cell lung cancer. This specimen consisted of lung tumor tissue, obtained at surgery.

CDR3 region: CSVEGQRTDTQYF. For the CDR3, the DNA is TGCAGCGTTGAGGGACAGCGGACAGATACGCAGTATTTT. The V and J genes are TRBV29-1 and TRBJ2-3, with 7 bases fitting TRBD1. V shed 3 bases and J 3 bases; nucleotides not matched to a gene: 3. This CDR3 comprises 13 residues. CDR1 is SQVTM and CDR2 is ANQGSEA in the germline V gene.